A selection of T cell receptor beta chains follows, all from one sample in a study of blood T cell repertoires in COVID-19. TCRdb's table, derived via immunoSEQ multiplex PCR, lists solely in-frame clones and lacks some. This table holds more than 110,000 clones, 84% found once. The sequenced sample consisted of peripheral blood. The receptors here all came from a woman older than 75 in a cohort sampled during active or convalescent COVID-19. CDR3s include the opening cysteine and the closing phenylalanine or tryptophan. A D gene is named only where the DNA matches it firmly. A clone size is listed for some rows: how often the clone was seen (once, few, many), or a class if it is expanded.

CDR3 DNA: TGCGCCAGCAGCTGGGACAGCTCTGGAAACACCATATATTTT; CDR3 protein: CASSWDSSGNTIYF; clone size: NA; J gene: TRBJ1-3; V gene: TRBV5-1; D gene: TRBD1
CDR3 DNA: TGTGCCAGCAGCTTAGGGTGGAGCGGGGCCAGGGCTAGCACTGAAGCTTTCTTT; CDR3 protein: CASSLGWSGARASTEAFF; clone size: NA; J gene: TRBJ1-1; V gene: TRBV7-9; D gene: NA
CDR3 DNA: TGTGCCAGCAGCTTGGGTTTAGCTCGGGATTACAGGGTGATGGATGGCTACACCTTC; CDR3 protein: CASSLGLARDYRVMDGYTF; clone size: NA; J gene: TRBJ1-2; V gene: TRBV5-5; D gene: NA
CDR3 DNA: TGTGCCAGCAGCACCGGGACAGGAGCCTTTTCTAGCACAGATACGCAGTATTTT; CDR3 protein: CASSTGTGAFSSTDTQYF; clone size: NA; J gene: TRBJ2-3; V gene: TRBV5-8; D gene: TRBD1
CDR3 DNA: TGCAGTGCTTCATACAATGAGCAGTTCTTC; CDR3 protein: CSASYNEQFF; clone size: NA; J gene: TRBJ2-1; V gene: TRBV20-1; D gene: NA
CDR3 DNA: TGCGCCAGCAGCCAAGATAGATTGCGGGGTAACTATGGCTACACCTTC; CDR3 protein: CASSQDRLRGNYGYTF; clone size: NA; J gene: TRBJ1-2; V gene: TRBV4-3; D gene: NA
CDR3 DNA: TGTGCCAGCAGCTTTGGACAGACAACTAATGAAAAACTGTTTTTT; CDR3 protein: CASSFGQTTNEKLFF; clone size: NA; J gene: TRBJ1-4; V gene: TRBV7-9; D gene: NA
CDR3 DNA: TGTGCCAGCAGCTCATTCCGGGACAGGGGTGGCTACACCTTC; CDR3 protein: CASSSFRDRGGYTF; clone size: NA; J gene: TRBJ1-2; V gene: TRBV7-3; D gene: TRBD1
CDR3 DNA: TGTGCCAGTAGTACCCGTGTAGATACGCAGTATTTT; CDR3 protein: CASSTRVDTQYF; clone size: NA; J gene: TRBJ2-3; V gene: TRBV19; D gene: NA
CDR3 DNA: TGTGCCAGCAGTAGGGGGGGCGGCTATGGCTACACCTTC; CDR3 protein: CASSRGGGYGYTF; clone size: NA; J gene: TRBJ1-2; V gene: TRBV14; D gene: NA
CDR3 DNA: TGTGCCAGCAACCCCCCCGGACAGGGGGTCTACGAGCAGTACTTC; CDR3 protein: CASNPPGQGVYEQYF; clone size: NA; J gene: TRBJ2-7; V gene: TRBV28; D gene: TRBD1
CDR3 DNA: TGTGCCAGCAGCCAAGGGTCCAGTATCCCCTCTGGAAACACCATATATTTT; CDR3 protein: CASSQGSSIPSGNTIYF; clone size: NA; J gene: TRBJ1-3; V gene: TRBV14; D gene: NA
CDR3 DNA: TGTGCCAGCAGCTTACAGGGGGCGAACACTGAAGCTTTCTTT; CDR3 protein: CASSLQGANTEAFF; clone size: NA; J gene: TRBJ1-1; V gene: TRBV7-9; D gene: TRBD1
CDR3 DNA: TGTGCCAGCAGCAAAGGACTAGCGGGGGGGCCAGATACGCAGTATTTT; CDR3 protein: CASSKGLAGGPDTQYF; clone size: NA; J gene: TRBJ2-3; V gene: TRBV7-9; D gene: TRBD2
CDR3 DNA: TGTGCCAGCAGCCCCCGGAGGGGGCAGGGCTACACCTTC; CDR3 protein: CASSPRRGQGYTF; clone size: NA; J gene: TRBJ1-2; V gene: TRBV14; D gene: TRBD1
CDR3 DNA: TGTGCCAGCAGTTACTCTACCGGTGAGGATACGCAGTATTTT; CDR3 protein: CASSYSTGEDTQYF; clone size: NA; J gene: TRBJ2-3; V gene: TRBV6-2/TRBV6-3; D gene: NA
CDR3 DNA: TGTGCCAGCAGCTTAAAGTGGGACGGGAGGAGGCAAGAGACCCAGTACTTC; CDR3 protein: CASSLKWDGRRQETQYF; clone size: once; J gene: TRBJ2-5; V gene: TRBV5-4; D gene: TRBD2
CDR3 DNA: TGTGCCAGCAGCTTCGGCAGGGCCGGCACAGATACGCAGTATTTT; CDR3 protein: CASSFGRAGTDTQYF; clone size: few; J gene: TRBJ2-3; V gene: TRBV5-4; D gene: NA
CDR3 DNA: TGTGCTAGTGGTTTGGGTACCGGCCGCCGGTCTAGGGGAAACACCATATATTTT; CDR3 protein: CASGLGTGRRSRGNTIYF; clone size: few; J gene: TRBJ1-3; V gene: TRBV12-5; D gene: NA
CDR3 DNA: TGTGCCAGCACCTCATTCAGGGTAGAGACCCAGTACTTC; CDR3 protein: CASTSFRVETQYF; clone size: NA; J gene: TRBJ2-5; V gene: TRBV7-2; D gene: NA
CDR3 DNA: TGTGCCACCCCGGAGCCGAACACCGGGGAGCTGTTTTTT; CDR3 protein: CATPEPNTGELFF; clone size: NA; J gene: TRBJ2-2; V gene: TRBV14; D gene: NA
CDR3 DNA: TGTGCCAGCAGCTCCGGGGTACGAACAAATTCACCCCTCCACTTT; CDR3 protein: CASSSGVRTNSPLHF; clone size: NA; J gene: TRBJ1-6; V gene: TRBV7-6; D gene: NA
CDR3 DNA: TGTGCCAGCTCACCAGGGCTCAGTCAGCCCCAGCATTTT; CDR3 protein: CASSPGLSQPQHF; clone size: NA; J gene: TRBJ1-5; V gene: TRBV18; D gene: NA
CDR3 DNA: TGTGCCAGCAGCAAAAATCCGCGGACCAGGACTGATACGCAGTATTTT; CDR3 protein: CASSKNPRTRTDTQYF; clone size: NA; J gene: TRBJ2-3; V gene: TRBV21-1; D gene: NA